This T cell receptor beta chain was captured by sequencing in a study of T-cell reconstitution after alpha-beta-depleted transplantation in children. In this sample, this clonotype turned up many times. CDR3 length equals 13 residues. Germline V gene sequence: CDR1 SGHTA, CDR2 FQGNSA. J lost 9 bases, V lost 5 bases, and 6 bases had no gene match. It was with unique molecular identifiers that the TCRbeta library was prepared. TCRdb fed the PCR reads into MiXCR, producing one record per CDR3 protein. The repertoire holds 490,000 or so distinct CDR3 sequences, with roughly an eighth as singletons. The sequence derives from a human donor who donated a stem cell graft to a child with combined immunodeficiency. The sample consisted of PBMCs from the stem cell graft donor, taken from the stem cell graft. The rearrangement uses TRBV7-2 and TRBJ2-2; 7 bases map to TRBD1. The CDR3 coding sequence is TGTGCCAGCAGCACCACAGGGGTTCGGGAGCTGTTTTTT. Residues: CASSTTGVRELFF.